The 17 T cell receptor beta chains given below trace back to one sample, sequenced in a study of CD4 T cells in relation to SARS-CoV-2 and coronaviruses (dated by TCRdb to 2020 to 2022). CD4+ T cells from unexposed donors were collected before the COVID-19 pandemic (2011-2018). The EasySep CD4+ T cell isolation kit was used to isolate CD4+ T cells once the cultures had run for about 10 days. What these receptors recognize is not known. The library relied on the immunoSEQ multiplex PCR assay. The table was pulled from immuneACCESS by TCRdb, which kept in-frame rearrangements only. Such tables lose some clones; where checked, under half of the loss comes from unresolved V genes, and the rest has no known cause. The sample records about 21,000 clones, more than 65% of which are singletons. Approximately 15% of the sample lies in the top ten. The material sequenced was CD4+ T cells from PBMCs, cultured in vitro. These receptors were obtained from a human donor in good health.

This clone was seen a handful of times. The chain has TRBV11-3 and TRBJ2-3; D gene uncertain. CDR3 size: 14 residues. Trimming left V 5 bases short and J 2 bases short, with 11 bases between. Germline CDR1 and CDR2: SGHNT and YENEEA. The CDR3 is CASSPSTYTDTQYF. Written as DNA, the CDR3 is TGTGCCAGCAGCCCCAGCACGTACACAGATACGCAGTATTTT.

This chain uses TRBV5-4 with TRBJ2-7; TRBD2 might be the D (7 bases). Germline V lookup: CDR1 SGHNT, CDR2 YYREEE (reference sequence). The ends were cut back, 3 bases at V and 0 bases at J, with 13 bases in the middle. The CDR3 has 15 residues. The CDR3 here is CASSYSGGPSYEQYF. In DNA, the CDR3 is TGTGCCAGCAGCTACTCCGGGGGGCCCTCCTACGAGCAGTACTTC.

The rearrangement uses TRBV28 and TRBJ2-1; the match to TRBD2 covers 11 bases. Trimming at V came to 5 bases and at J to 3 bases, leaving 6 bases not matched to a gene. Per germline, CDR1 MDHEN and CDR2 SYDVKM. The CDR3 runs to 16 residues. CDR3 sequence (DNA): TGTGCCAGCAGTGATAACGGACTAGCGGGCTACAATGAGCAGTTCTTC. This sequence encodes CASSDNGLAGYNEQFF.

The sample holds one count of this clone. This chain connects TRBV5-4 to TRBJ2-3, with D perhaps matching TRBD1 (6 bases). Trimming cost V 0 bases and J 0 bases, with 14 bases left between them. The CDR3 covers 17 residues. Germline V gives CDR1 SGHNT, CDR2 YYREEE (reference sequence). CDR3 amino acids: CASSLVATGSSTDTQYF. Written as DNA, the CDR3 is TGTGCCAGCAGCTTGGTTGCGACAGGCTCTAGCACAGATACGCAGTATTTT.

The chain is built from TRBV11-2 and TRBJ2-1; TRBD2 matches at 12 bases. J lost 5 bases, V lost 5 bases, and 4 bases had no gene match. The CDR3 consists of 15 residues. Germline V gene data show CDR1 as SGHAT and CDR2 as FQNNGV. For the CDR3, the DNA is TGTGCCAGCAGCCGACTAGCGGGAGTGCACAATGAGCAGTTCTTC. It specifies CASSRLAGVHNEQFF.

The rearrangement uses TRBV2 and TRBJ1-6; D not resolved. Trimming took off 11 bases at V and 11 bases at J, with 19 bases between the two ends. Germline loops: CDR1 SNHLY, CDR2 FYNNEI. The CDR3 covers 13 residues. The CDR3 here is CAGRNFGDPPLHF. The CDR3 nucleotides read TGTGCCGGGCGGAATTTCGGAGATCCACCCCTCCACTTT.

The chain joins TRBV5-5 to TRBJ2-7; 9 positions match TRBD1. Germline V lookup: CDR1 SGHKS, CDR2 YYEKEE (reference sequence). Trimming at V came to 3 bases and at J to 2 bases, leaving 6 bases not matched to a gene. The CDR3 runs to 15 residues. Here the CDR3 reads CASSSLQGATYEQYF. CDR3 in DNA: TGTGCCAGCAGCTCTTTACAGGGGGCAACCTACGAGCAGTACTTC.

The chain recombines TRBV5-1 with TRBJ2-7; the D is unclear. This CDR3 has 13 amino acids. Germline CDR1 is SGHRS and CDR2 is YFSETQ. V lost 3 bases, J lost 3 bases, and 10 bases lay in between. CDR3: CASSSPPVYEQYF. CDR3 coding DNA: TGCGCCAGCAGCTCCCCTCCCGTCTACGAGCAGTACTTC.

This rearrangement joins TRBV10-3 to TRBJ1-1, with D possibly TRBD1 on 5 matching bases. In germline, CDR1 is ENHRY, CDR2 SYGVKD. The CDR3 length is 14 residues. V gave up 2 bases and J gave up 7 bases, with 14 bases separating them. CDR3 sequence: CAISEPGASNEAFF. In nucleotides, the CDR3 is TGTGCCATCAGTGAGCCCGGGGCCTCAAATGAAGCTTTCTTT.

The CDR3 protein is CASSPDRQETQYF. In DNA, the CDR3 is TGTGCCAGCAGCCCGGACAGACAAGAGACCCAGTACTTC. The chain combines TRBV4-2 with TRBJ2-5; TRBD1 might be the D (6 bases). The CDR3 runs to 13 residues. Germline V gene data show CDR1 as LGHNA and CDR2 as YNFKEQ. Trimming shortened V by 4 bases and J by 2 bases, and 8 bases separated the two germline ends.

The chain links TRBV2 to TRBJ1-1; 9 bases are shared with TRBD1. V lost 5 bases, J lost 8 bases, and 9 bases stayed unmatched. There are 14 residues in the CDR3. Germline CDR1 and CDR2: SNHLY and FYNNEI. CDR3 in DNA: TGTGCCAGCAGTATAGCCGGGACAGGGTCCGAAGCTTTCTTT. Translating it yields CASSIAGTGSEAFF. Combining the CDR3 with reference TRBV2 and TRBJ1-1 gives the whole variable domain EPEVTQTPSHQVTQMGQEVILRCVPISNHLYFYWYRQILGQKVEFLVSFYNNEISEKSEIFDDQFSVERPDGSNFTLKIRSTKLEDSAMYFCASSIAGTGSEAFFGQGTRLTVV.

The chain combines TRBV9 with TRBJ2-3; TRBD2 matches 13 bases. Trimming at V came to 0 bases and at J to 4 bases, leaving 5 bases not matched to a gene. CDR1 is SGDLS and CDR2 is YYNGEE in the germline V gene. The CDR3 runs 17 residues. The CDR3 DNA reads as TGTGCCAGCAGCGTAGATCCCGGACTAGCGGGAGCAGATACGCAGTATTTT. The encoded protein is CASSVDPGLAGADTQYF.

Here the CDR3 reads CATSDRGSGTQYF. CDR3 sequence (DNA): TGTGCCACCTCGGACAGGGGGAGCGGGACCCAGTACTTC. V is TRBV24-1 and J is TRBJ2-5; 10 bases are a match to TRBD1. The germline V gene encodes CDR1 KGHDR and CDR2 SFDVKD. Germline trimming cut 9 bases from V and 7 bases from J; bases unmatched to any gene: 7. CDR3 size: 13 residues.

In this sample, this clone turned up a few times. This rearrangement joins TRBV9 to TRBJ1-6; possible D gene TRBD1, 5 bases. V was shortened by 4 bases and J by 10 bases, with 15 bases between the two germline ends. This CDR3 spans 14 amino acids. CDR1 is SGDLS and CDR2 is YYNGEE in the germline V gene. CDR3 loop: CASSSGPSRSPLHF. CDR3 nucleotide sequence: TGTGCCAGCAGCTCAGGGCCTAGCAGGTCACCCCTCCACTTT.

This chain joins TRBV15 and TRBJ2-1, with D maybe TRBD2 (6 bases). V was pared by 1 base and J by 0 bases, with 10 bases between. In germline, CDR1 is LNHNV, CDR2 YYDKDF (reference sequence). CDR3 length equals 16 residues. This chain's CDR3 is CATSRGGLSSYNEQFF. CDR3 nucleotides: TGTGCCACCAGCAGAGGGGGACTGAGCTCCTACAATGAGCAGTTCTTC.

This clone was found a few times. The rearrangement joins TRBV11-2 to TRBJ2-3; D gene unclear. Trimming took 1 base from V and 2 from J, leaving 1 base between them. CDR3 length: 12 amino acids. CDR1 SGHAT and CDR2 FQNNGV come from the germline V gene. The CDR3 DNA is TGTGCCAGCAGCTTAGCCACAGATACGCAGTATTTT. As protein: CASSLATDTQYF.

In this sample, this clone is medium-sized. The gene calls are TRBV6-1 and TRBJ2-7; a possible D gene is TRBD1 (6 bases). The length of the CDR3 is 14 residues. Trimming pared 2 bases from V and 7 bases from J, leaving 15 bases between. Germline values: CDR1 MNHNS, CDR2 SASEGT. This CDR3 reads CASSESDRSLEQYF. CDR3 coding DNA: TGTGCCAGCAGTGAAAGTGACAGGTCCCTGGAGCAGTACTTC.